Shown below are 31 T cell receptor beta chains from a single sample sequenced in a study of technical replicates of blood from several donors. Only in-frame clones appear in the TCRdb table, and some are missing; sequencing was by immunoSEQ multiplex PCR. The repertoire holds roughly 93,000 clones, with more than 90% as singletons. Sample: T cells isolated from PBMCs. These receptors were collected from a human donor in good health.

The chain carries TRBV2 and TRBJ2-7; 10 bases agree with TRBD2. V was clipped by 2 bases and J by 6 bases; unmatched bases: 1. CDR1 is SNHLY, CDR2 FYNNEI, per germline. The CDR3 extends over 13 amino acids. The CDR3 loop reads CASSERLAGEQYF. Here the CDR3 DNA reads TGTGCCAGCAGTGAACGACTAGCGGGCGAGCAGTACTTC. Full variable domain (remainder filled in from reference TRBV2 and TRBJ2-7): EPEVTQTPSHQVTQMGQEVILRCVPISNHLYFYWYRQILGQKVEFLVSFYNNEISEKSEIFDDQFSVERPDGSNFTLKIRSTKLEDSAMYFCASSERLAGEQYFGPGTRLTVT.

The V gene is TRBV2, the J gene TRBJ2-7; D might be TRBD2 (5 bases). V was shortened by 4 bases and J by 6 bases, with 13 bases between the two germline ends. Per germline, CDR1 SNHLY and CDR2 FYNNEI. CDR3 length: 13 amino acids. The DNA of the CDR3 is TGTGCCAGCAGTGTATCTCGGGATCGCGAGCAGTACTTC. Its protein is CASSVSRDREQYF. The variable domain in full, completed from reference TRBV2 and TRBJ2-7, reads EPEVTQTPSHQVTQMGQEVILRCVPISNHLYFYWYRQILGQKVEFLVSFYNNEISEKSEIFDDQFSVERPDGSNFTLKIRSTKLEDSAMYFCASSVSRDREQYFGPGTRLTVT.

The chain recombines TRBV18 with TRBJ1-3; unclear D gene. There are 15 residues in the CDR3. V lost 0 bases and J 0 bases, leaving 6 bases between the germline ends. Germline V gene data show CDR1 as KGHSH and CDR2 as LQKENI. The CDR3 DNA reads TGTGCCAGCTCACCACCGGCGGACTCTGGAAACACCATATATTTT. This codes for CASSPPADSGNTIYF.

The gene calls are TRBV11-2 and TRBJ1-1; no firm D call. The germline V and J ends were trimmed by 5 bases and 10 bases, with 11 bases remaining between them. CDR1 and CDR2 (germline): SGHAT, FQNNGV. The CDR3 runs to 11 residues. The CDR3 DNA is TGTGCCAGCAGCCCCCGCCAGGTAGCTTTCTTT. Translated, it gives CASSPRQVAFF. Together with reference TRBV11-2 and TRBJ1-1, the CDR3 gives the full variable domain: EAGVAQSPRYKIIEKRQSVAFWCNPISGHATLYWYQQILGQGPKLLIQFQNNGVVDDSQLPKDRFSAERLKGVDSTLKIQPAKLEDSAVYLCASSPRQVAFFGQGTRLTVV.

This sequence joins TRBV5-6 and TRBJ2-7; 7 nucleotides match TRBD2. Germline CDR1 SGHDT, CDR2 YYEEEE. The junction had 6 bases not matched to a gene; V was cut back by 0 bases and J by 3 bases. The CDR3 has 15 amino acids. This CDR3 reads CASSLGSGGNYEQYF. The CDR3 nucleotides are TGTGCCAGCAGCTTGGGGTCGGGAGGCAACTACGAGCAGTACTTC.

This chain links TRBV5-1 with TRBJ1-4; 9 positions agree with TRBD1. CDR3 length equals 15 residues. V shed 5 bases and J 7 bases; nucleotides not matched to a gene: 9. CDR1 and CDR2 from the germline V gene are SGHRS and YFSETQ. The CDR3 bases are TGCGCCAGCAGTTATGATACAGGGGGCGGTGAAAAACTGTTTTTT. Translation gives CASSYDTGGGEKLFF.

On this clone: In the same sample, other DNA sequences code for this CDR3. The rearrangement uses TRBV20-1 and TRBJ2-1; tentatively, D is TRBD2 (5 bases). Trimming removed 6 bases at V and 5 bases at J, with 8 bases between. Per germline, CDR1 DFQATT and CDR2 SNEGSKA (reference sequence). The CDR3 covers 11 residues. CDR3 DNA: TGCAGTGCCAGGCGGGACAATGAGCAGTTCTTC. This codes for CSARRDNEQFF.

This chain connects TRBV28 to TRBJ2-5, with D possibly TRBD2 on 6 matching bases. Germline assignment: CDR1 MDHEN and CDR2 SYDVKM. This CDR3 contains 14 residues. The V and J ends lost 8 bases and 6 bases respectively, with 19 bases between them. The CDR3 coding sequence is TGTGCCAGCTTCCCTGGAGGAGGGCTGCAGACCCAGTACTTC. It specifies CASFPGGGLQTQYF.

The chain links TRBV14 to TRBJ2-7; the match to TRBD1 covers 8 bases. The CDR3 loop spans 14 amino acids. Germline lookup yields CDR1 SGHDN and CDR2 FVKESK. The ends lost 1 base at V and 5 bases at J; junction bases unmatched: 4. CDR3 DNA sequence: TGTGCCAGCAGCCAAGGGACAGGGTCCCACGAGCAGTACTTC. This codes for CASSQGTGSHEQYF.

The V call is TRBV6-1, the J call TRBJ2-5, with D tentatively TRBD2 (6 bases). V was cut by 6 bases and J by 4 bases, with 6 bases left in between. This CDR3 comprises 11 residues. CDR1 and CDR2 from the germline V gene are MNHNS and SASEGT. CDR3 amino acids: CASRGGETQYF. The DNA for the CDR3 is TGTGCCAGCAGGGGGGGAGAGACCCAGTACTTC.

This clone was counted once. The rearrangement links TRBV18 to TRBJ2-5; perhaps TRBD1 as D (5 bases). With 3 bases removed from V and 3 bases from J, the gap between germline ends came to 8 bases. CDR1 is KGHSH, CDR2 LQKENI, per germline. CDR3 length: 13 amino acids. CDR3 sequence (DNA): TGTGCCAGCTCACCCCGGACAAAAGAGACCCAGTACTTC. Encoded protein: CASSPRTKETQYF.

The chain couples TRBV10-1 to TRBJ1-2; no firm D call. V was pared by 0 bases and J by 2 bases, with 7 bases between. The germline gives CDR1 WNHNN, CDR2 SYGVQD (reference sequence). This CDR3 is 14 amino acids long. This CDR3 reads CASSESSRNYGYTF. CDR3 nucleotide sequence: TGCGCCAGCAGTGAGTCGTCACGGAACTATGGCTACACCTTC.

The CDR3 region has the DNA TGTGCCAGCAGCTTAGGATGGGATTGGGGACAGGGGGCGAACGAGCAGTACTTC. Encoded protein: CASSLGWDWGQGANEQYF. The chain carries TRBV11-2 and TRBJ2-7; 12 bases align to TRBD1. Germline CDR1 reads SGHAT; CDR2 reads FQNNGV. The length of the CDR3 is 18 residues. The ends lost 1 base at V and 5 bases at J; junction bases unmatched: 12.

The chain has TRBV4-2 and TRBJ1-3; tentatively, D is TRBD1 (5 bases). The V gene lost 0 bases and the J gene lost 4 bases, with 13 bases spanning the gap. Germline CDR1 is LGHNA and CDR2 is YNFKEQ. CDR3 length: 16 residues. CDR3 protein: CASSQDSATAGNTIYF. The CDR3 DNA reads TGTGCCAGCAGCCAAGATTCGGCGACAGCGGGAAACACCATATATTTT.

The chain is built from TRBV15 and TRBJ2-5; tentative D call: TRBD2 (6 bases). Trimming took off 0 bases at V and 3 bases at J, with 8 bases between the two ends. The CDR3 is made up of 14 amino acids. From germline, CDR1 is LNHNV and CDR2 YYDKDF (reference sequence). CDR3 sequence (DNA): TGTGCCACCAGCAGAGACCCTAGCGAAGAGACCCAGTACTTC. This encodes CATSRDPSEETQYF.

V is TRBV7-9 and J is TRBJ2-5; D gene unclear. V was cut by 7 bases and J by 2 bases, with 11 bases left in between. From germline, CDR1 is SEHNR and CDR2 FQNEAQ (reference sequence). The CDR3 runs to 13 residues. CDR3 nucleotides: TGTGCCAGCACCCAGACTCAGCAAGAGACCCAGTACTTC. Translated, it gives CASTQTQQETQYF.

The V gene is TRBV4-1, the J gene TRBJ2-7, with D unresolved. V lost 1 base to trimming and J lost 0 bases, with 10 bases between them. Looked up from germline, CDR1 is MGHRA and CDR2 is YSYEKL. This CDR3 spans 15 amino acids. CDR3 region: CASSQVPRSSYEQYF. The CDR3 DNA reads as TGCGCCAGCAGCCAAGTCCCGCGGAGCTCCTACGAGCAGTACTTC.

In nucleotides, the CDR3 is TGCGCCAGCAGCTTGGCAGGACAGGGCCGAAACACCATATATTTT. Amino acid sequence: CASSLAGQGRNTIYF. The V call is TRBV5-1, the J call TRBJ1-3; 8 bases agree with TRBD1. The V gene's germline CDR1 is SGHRS and CDR2 YFSETQ. This CDR3 spans 15 amino acids. Unmatched junction bases numbered 4, after V lost 0 bases and J lost 5 bases.

The chain has TRBV6-6 and TRBJ1-4; TRBD1 matches 7 bases. CDR3 length: 13 amino acids. Germline CDR1 and CDR2: MNHNY and SVGAGI (reference sequence). J lost 8 bases, V lost 8 bases, and 8 bases had no gene match. The DNA of the CDR3 is TGTGCCAGCCAGAGGACAGGACGAGAAAAACTGTTTTTT. Translated, it gives CASQRTGREKLFF.

V gene TRBV14 combines with J gene TRBJ1-1; maybe TRBD1 (5 bases). Per germline, CDR1 SGHDN and CDR2 FVKESK. The length of the CDR3 is 14 residues. Trimming left V 0 bases short and J 6 bases short, with 11 bases between. CDR3: CASSQDRWGPEAFF. CDR3 in DNA: TGTGCCAGCAGCCAAGATCGGTGGGGCCCTGAAGCTTTCTTT.

The chain joins TRBV6-1 to TRBJ1-6, with D perhaps matching TRBD1 (5 bases). Germline CDR1 MNHNS, CDR2 SASEGT. The germline V and J ends were trimmed by 7 bases and 6 bases, with 13 bases remaining between them. The CDR3 has 14 amino acids. The CDR3 DNA is TGTGCCAGCAACTCCATTGGGGCTAATTCACCCCTCCACTTT. It yields the protein CASNSIGANSPLHF.

This clone was recorded only once. The chain recombines TRBV18 with TRBJ2-3, with TRBD1 as a possible D gene (6 bases). Trimming cost V 2 bases and J 11 bases, with 20 bases left between them. The CDR3 spans 15 residues. The germline CDR1 and CDR2 sequences are KGHSH and LQKENI. The CDR3 region is CASSPVNTGFGVQYF. The CDR3 nucleotides are TGTGCCAGCTCACCAGTAAATACAGGGTTTGGTGTGCAGTATTTT.

The chain employs TRBV7-6 and TRBJ2-7; D may be TRBD1 (6 bases). The CDR3 runs 15 residues. CDR1 is SGHVS, CDR2 FNYEAQ, per germline. With 5 bases removed from V and 2 bases from J, the gap between germline ends came to 16 bases. CDR3 sequence (DNA): TGTGCCAGCAGCCCCCACGTCGGGACACCCTACGAGCAGTACTTC. This codes for CASSPHVGTPYEQYF.

DNA for the CDR3: TGTGCCAGCATTAAACCGGGGTACGGAGAGCAGTTCTTC. This translates into CASIKPGYGEQFF. J is TRBJ2-1 and V is TRBV6-5; the D gene is possibly TRBD2 (5 bases). Germline CDR1 and CDR2: MNHEY and SVGAGI. V lost 7 bases and J lost 10, with 17 bases in between. CDR3 length: 13 amino acids.

This sequence joins TRBV19 and TRBJ1-5; 7 nucleotides match TRBD1. The CDR3 consists of 15 residues. Germline-derived CDR1 and CDR2 are LNHDA and SQIVND (reference sequence). V shed 5 bases, J shed 6 bases, and the junction held 10 bases outside the gene matches. CDR3 DNA sequence: TGTGCCAGTAGTCGTGACAGGGTCGGTAGTCAGCCCCAGCATTTT. Protein sequence: CASSRDRVGSQPQHF.

This sequence joins TRBV6-5 and TRBJ2-1; TRBD1 aligns across 9 bases. Unmatched junction bases numbered 1, after V lost 6 bases and J lost 1 base. There are 14 residues in the CDR3. CDR1 is MNHEY, CDR2 SVGAGI, per germline. In nucleotides, the CDR3 is TGTGCCAGCAGGACAGGGGGTTCCTACAATGAGCAGTTCTTC. Translated, it gives CASRTGGSYNEQFF.

V is TRBV7-2 and J is TRBJ2-3; 10 bases match TRBD2. The CDR3 has 16 residues. The V gene's germline CDR1 is SGHTA and CDR2 FQGNSA. Losses at the gene ends were 5 bases for V and 1 base for J; bases not matched to a gene: 6. CDR3 sequence (DNA): TGTGCCAGCAGCAGGCGAGCGGGAGGGGGCACAGATACGCAGTATTTT. This gives the protein CASSRRAGGGTDTQYF.

The rearrangement uses TRBV5-1 and TRBJ2-5; D is undetermined. The CDR3 spans 15 residues. Trimming left V 4 bases short and J 5 bases short, with 18 bases between. Germline CDR1 and CDR2: SGHRS and YFSETQ. DNA for the CDR3: TGCGCCAGCAGCCTAGAATCCCGGGTTCAGGAGACCCAGTACTTC. Amino acids: CASSLESRVQETQYF.

This chain links TRBV2 with TRBJ2-5; 7 bases are a match to TRBD2. CDR1 is SNHLY, CDR2 FYNNEI, per germline. The V gene end was trimmed by 6 bases and the J gene end by 5 bases; junction bases not matched to a gene: 9. This CDR3 contains 14 residues. Here the CDR3 DNA reads TGTGCCAGCAGCGGACTAGGGATTTGGGAGACCCAGTACTTC. Its protein is CASSGLGIWETQYF.

The rearrangement joins TRBV19 to TRBJ1-1; TRBD1 aligns across 7 bases. V shed 7 bases and J 4 bases; nucleotides not matched to a gene: 3. The CDR3 is made up of 12 amino acids. CDR1 is LNHDA, CDR2 SQIVND, per germline (reference sequence). The CDR3 DNA sequence: TGTGCCAGTAACAGGGGATCCACTGAAGCTTTCTTT. It encodes CASNRGSTEAFF.

The V call is TRBV27, the J call TRBJ1-1; D possibly corresponds to TRBD1 (5 bases). V was clipped by 4 bases and J by 1 base, with 10 bases between them. CDR3 length equals 14 residues. CDR1 and CDR2 (germline): MNHEY, SMNVEV (reference sequence). The CDR3 loop is CASSYTDRNTEAFF. CDR3 DNA sequence: TGTGCCAGCAGTTATACCGACAGGAACACTGAAGCTTTCTTT.